Presented here are 28 T cell receptor beta chains from one specimen sequenced in a study of blood T cell repertoires in COVID-19. Method: immunoSEQ multiplex PCR; TCRdb's copy keeps in-frame clones and lacks some. The table has 60,000 or so clones, roughly 80% seen once. The specimen sequenced was peripheral blood. All receptors come from a human donor in a cohort sampled during active COVID-19.

This clone was recorded once. V and J are TRBV4-1 and TRBJ1-3; the D gene is possibly TRBD1 (6 bases). Trimming took 0 bases from V and 0 from J, leaving 24 bases between them. The germline V gene has CDR1 MGHRA and CDR2 YSYEKL. The CDR3 totals 21 residues. The CDR3 here is CASSQEDYGTTRLRSGNTIYF. The CDR3 DNA sequence: TGCGCCAGCAGCCAAGAAGACTACGGGACAACCCGATTACGCTCTGGAAACACCATATATTTT.

This chain links TRBV7-8 with TRBJ1-1; possibly TRBD1 for D (6 bases). V was trimmed by 5 bases and J by 6 bases, leaving 16 bases between them. This CDR3 spans 14 amino acids. Germline assignment: CDR1 SGHVS and CDR2 FQNEAQ. The CDR3: CASSKQGRGAEAFF. CDR3 DNA: TGTGCCAGCAGCAAACAGGGTAGAGGGGCTGAAGCTTTCTTT.

V is TRBV5-4 and J is TRBJ1-6, with TRBD1 identical over 8 bases. V lost 1 base and J lost 8; bases outside the gene matches: 5. The germline CDR1 and CDR2 sequences are SGHNT and YYREEE (reference sequence). This CDR3 is 15 amino acids long. CDR3 DNA sequence: TGTGCCAGCAGCTTGCAGACAGGGGTTGATTCACCCCTCCACTTT. It encodes CASSLQTGVDSPLHF.

The gene calls are TRBV29-1 and TRBJ1-4; no definite D call. V lost 4 bases, J lost 0 bases, and 9 bases lay in between. The CDR3 has 14 residues. Germline CDR1 SQVTM, CDR2 ANQGSEA. The CDR3 bases are TGCAGCGTTGGGGAGAGAGCAACTAATGAAAAACTGTTTTTT. Translated: CSVGERATNEKLFF.

The chain has TRBV3-1 (or the pseudogene TRBV3-2) and TRBJ2-1; D may be TRBD1 (5 bases). The V end was cut by 0 bases, the J end by 3 bases, with 9 bases between. CDR3 size: 15 residues. Germline values: CDR1 LGHDT, CDR2 YNNKEL (reference sequence). Here the CDR3 DNA reads TGTGCCAGCAGCCAAGATGGGGCCGACTACAATGAGCAGTTCTTC. Encoded protein: CASSQDGADYNEQFF.

The V and J genes are TRBV4-3 and TRBJ2-1, with 9 bases identical to TRBD2. The CDR3 consists of 17 residues. With 1 base clipped from V and 7 bases from J, the junction kept 11 bases outside the gene matches. The germline V gene has CDR1 LGHNA and CDR2 YSLEER. Here the CDR3 reads CASSQGGRAGGVNEQFF. CDR3 nucleotides: TGCGCCAGCAGCCAAGGTGGAAGGGCGGGGGGGGTTAATGAGCAGTTCTTC.

This chain uses TRBV7-8 with TRBJ2-3; D gene uncertain. The V gene's germline CDR1 is SGHVS and CDR2 FQNEAQ. The CDR3 extends over 14 amino acids. Trimming took off 5 bases at V and 0 bases at J, with 9 bases between the two ends. DNA for the CDR3: TGTGCCAGCAGCCCCGGTCCTAGCACAGATACGCAGTATTTT. This sequence encodes CASSPGPSTDTQYF.

The gene calls are TRBV27 and TRBJ1-2; TRBD1 might be the D (6 bases). Trimming took 4 bases from V and 7 from J, leaving 13 bases between them. The CDR3 consists of 13 residues. Germline V lookup: CDR1 MNHEY, CDR2 SMNVEV (reference sequence). The CDR3 sequence is CASSSGQRVGYTF. The CDR3 DNA reads as TGTGCCAGCAGTTCAGGACAGCGAGTTGGCTACACCTTC.

The CDR3 DNA reads as TGTGCCAGCAGTCTCCGGACTAGCGGGAGCGTCCGCAATGAGCAGTTCTTC. It codes for CASSLRTSGSVRNEQFF. The chain employs TRBV27 and TRBJ2-1, with 13 bases aligning to TRBD2. This CDR3 contains 17 residues. V was clipped by 5 bases and J by 6 bases; unmatched bases: 10. Germline V gene data show CDR1 as MNHEY and CDR2 as SMNVEV (reference sequence).

The rearrangement joins TRBV18 to TRBJ2-1; 12 nucleotides match TRBD1. The CDR3 loop spans 15 amino acids. Germline V gene lookup returns CDR1 KGHSH and CDR2 LQKENI. The V gene end was trimmed by 5 bases and the J gene end by 10 bases; junction bases not matched to a gene: 9. CDR3 region: CASSSGQGAQGEQFF. CDR3 in DNA: TGTGCCAGCTCATCGGGACAGGGGGCGCAGGGAGAGCAGTTCTTC.

This rearrangement joins TRBV2 to TRBJ1-3; weak D call: TRBD1 (5 bases). The CDR3 loop spans 13 amino acids. Trimming removed 7 bases at V and 6 bases at J, with 13 bases between. Germline-derived CDR1 and CDR2 are SNHLY and FYNNEI. CDR3 DNA sequence: TGTGCCAGCAAAGGGGAACGGAAAAACACCATATATTTT. Protein product: CASKGERKNTIYF.

The chain links TRBV18 to TRBJ1-2; the match to TRBD1 covers 7 bases. Losses at the gene ends were 3 bases for V and 3 bases for J; bases not matched to a gene: 10. CDR1 KGHSH and CDR2 LQKENI come from the germline V gene. The CDR3 has 16 amino acids. CDR3 sequence reads: CASSPPTGTAYYGYTF. The CDR3 DNA reads TGTGCCAGCTCACCCCCCACCGGGACAGCATACTATGGCTACACCTTC.

The chain recombines TRBV2 with TRBJ1-2; D may be TRBD1 (6 bases). The CDR3 covers 14 residues. V was cut by 6 bases and J by 7 bases, with 18 bases left in between. Germline assignment: CDR1 SNHLY and CDR2 FYNNEI. The CDR3 DNA follows: TGTGCCAGCAGAGAAACCGGGACACGCGGTGGCTACACCTTC. Residues: CASRETGTRGGYTF.

The chain links TRBV28 to TRBJ1-1; D is perhaps TRBD1 (6 bases). CDR3 size: 16 residues. The ends were cut back, 5 bases at V and 4 bases at J, with 20 bases in the middle. Germline V gene data show CDR1 as MDHEN and CDR2 as SYDVKM. The CDR3, as DNA: TGTGCCAGCAGTCCAACCAGGGGAATGAGCCTCACTGAAGCTTTCTTT. Its protein is CASSPTRGMSLTEAFF.

The chain is built from TRBV28 and TRBJ2-1, with D perhaps matching TRBD1 (5 bases). Trimming stripped 5 bases from V and 7 bases from J, with 9 bases between. There are 12 residues in the CDR3. In germline, CDR1 is MDHEN, CDR2 SYDVKM. CDR3 DNA: TGTGCCAGCAGTCAGGGTTGGAATGAGCAGTTCTTC. Protein product: CASSQGWNEQFF.

The chain carries TRBV28 and TRBJ1-5; maybe TRBD1 (5 bases). This CDR3 is 14 amino acids long. Germline-derived CDR1 and CDR2 are MDHEN and SYDVKM. Trimming removed 5 bases at V and 5 bases at J, with 13 bases between. The CDR3 protein is CASSRTKRDQPQHF. CDR3 nucleotides: TGTGCCAGCAGTCGGACAAAACGGGATCAGCCCCAGCATTTT.

The chain has TRBV9 and TRBJ2-7, with D possibly matching TRBD1 (5 bases). Germline CDR1 reads SGDLS; CDR2 reads YYNGEE. This CDR3 region has 15 residues. Trimming took off 0 bases at V and 2 bases at J, with 12 bases between the two ends. The CDR3 loop is CASSVGGRAPYEQYF. As DNA, the CDR3 is TGTGCCAGCAGCGTAGGCGGCAGGGCCCCCTACGAGCAGTACTTC.

This chain joins TRBV9 and TRBJ2-1, with 12 positions matching TRBD2. J was trimmed by 9 bases and V by 4 bases; bases with no gene match: 5. Germline V gene data show CDR1 as SGDLS and CDR2 as YYNGEE. This CDR3 has 14 residues. The CDR3 loop reads CASSRLAGVGEQFF. The CDR3, as DNA: TGTGCCAGCAGCAGACTAGCGGGAGTTGGTGAGCAGTTCTTC.

This sequence joins TRBV7-9 and TRBJ1-1, with 7 bases lining up with TRBD1. Trimming at V came to 3 bases and at J to 4 bases, leaving 8 bases not matched to a gene. The length of the CDR3 is 15 residues. Germline loops: CDR1 SEHNR, CDR2 FQNEAQ (reference sequence). The CDR3 loop is CASSFQGVGITEAFF. Written as DNA, the CDR3 is TGTGCCAGCAGCTTCCAGGGGGTGGGCATCACTGAAGCTTTCTTT. The full variable domain, rest sourced from reference TRBV7-9 and TRBJ1-1, is DTGVSQNPRHKITKRGQNVTFRCDPISEHNRLYWYRQTLGQGPEFLTYFQNEAQLEKSRLLSDRFSAERPKGSFSTLEIQRTEQGDSAMYLCASSFQGVGITEAFFGQGTRLTVV.

The V gene is TRBV2, the J gene TRBJ2-5; possibly TRBD2 for D (5 bases). The CDR3 sequence is 13 residues long. CDR1 is SNHLY and CDR2 is FYNNEI in the germline V gene. The germline V and J ends were trimmed by 7 bases and 5 bases, with 14 bases remaining between them. CDR3 region: CASIGLERETQYF. The CDR3 nucleotides read TGTGCCAGCATCGGTCTCGAGCGGGAGACCCAGTACTTC.

This clone was found many times. This chain joins TRBV12-5 and TRBJ2-4, with 9 nucleotides matching TRBD1. V trimming: 6 bases; J trimming: 9 bases; junction bases outside the gene matches: 9. This CDR3 is built from 14 residues. The germline V gene encodes CDR1 LGHNT and CDR2 FRNRAP. CDR3 coding DNA: TGTGCTAGTGGACTCGGGACAGGGCTTGGCATTCAGTACTTC. This translates into CASGLGTGLGIQYF. The full variable domain, rest sourced from reference TRBV12-5 and TRBJ2-4, is DARVTQTPRHKVTEMGQEVTMRCQPILGHNTVFWYRQTMMQGLELLAYFRNRAPLDDSGMPKDRFSAEMPDATLATLKIQPSEPRDSAVYFCASGLGTGLGIQYFGAGTRLSVL.

The CDR3 nucleotides read TGTGCCAGCAGCTTAGCTTGGACTAAAGAGCAGTACTTC. This encodes CASSLAWTKEQYF. The J gene is TRBJ2-7, the V gene TRBV11-2; the D gene is possibly TRBD2 (6 bases). The germline V and J ends were trimmed by 1 base and 7 bases, with 11 bases remaining between them. The germline gives CDR1 SGHAT, CDR2 FQNNGV. This CDR3 is built from 13 residues.

The rearrangement uses TRBV19 and TRBJ2-5; D remains unclear. Germline V gives CDR1 LNHDA, CDR2 SQIVND (reference sequence). Trimming cost V 3 bases and J 5 bases, with 4 bases left between them. The CDR3 is 11 residues long. The CDR3, as DNA: TGTGCCAGTAGTATCAGTGAGACCCAGTACTTC. The encoded protein is CASSISETQYF.

This chain links TRBV4-2 with TRBJ2-6; D remains ambiguous. Germline loops: CDR1 LGHNA, CDR2 YNFKEQ. Between the trimmed V and J ends, which lost 0 bases and 0 bases, there was a span of 12 bases. The CDR3 covers 18 residues. This CDR3 is CASSQELAVSSGANVLTF. The DNA for the CDR3 is TGTGCCAGCAGCCAAGAACTTGCTGTCTCCTCTGGGGCCAACGTCCTGACTTTC.

The chain uses TRBV5-1 and TRBJ2-3; no clear D gene. V shed 4 bases and J shed 1 base, with 13 bases lying between them. This CDR3 comprises 15 residues. CDR1 is SGHRS and CDR2 is YFSETQ in the germline V gene. CDR3 bases: TGCGCCAGCAGCGGCATAATTTTCGGCACAGATACGCAGTATTTT. Amino acids: CASSGIIFGTDTQYF.

The chain couples TRBV14 to TRBJ2-3, with TRBD2 identical over 12 bases. Germline values: CDR1 SGHDN, CDR2 FVKESK. The V and J ends lost 4 bases and 4 bases, in that order; junction bases with no gene match: 9. This CDR3 comprises 17 residues. The CDR3 region is CASSRAGTSGSSDTQYF. CDR3 nucleotides: TGTGCCAGCAGCCGCGCAGGGACTAGCGGGTCGTCAGATACGCAGTATTTT. Full variable domain (missing parts from reference TRBV14 and TRBJ2-3): EAGVTQFPSHSVIEKGQTVTLRCDPISGHDNLYWYRRVMGKEIKFLLHFVKESKQDESGMPNNRFLAERTGGTYSTLKVQPAELEDSGVYFCASSRAGTSGSSDTQYFGPGTRLTVL.

The V call is TRBV25-1, the J call TRBJ2-1, with D tentatively TRBD2 (6 bases). The germline V gene encodes CDR1 MGHDK and CDR2 SYGVNS. The CDR3 extends over 11 amino acids. V shed 6 bases and J shed 6 bases, with 6 bases lying between them. The CDR3 loop is CASRGGNEQFF. The CDR3 DNA reads TGTGCCAGCAGGGGGGGCAATGAGCAGTTCTTC.

This clone was found once. The chain recombines TRBV28 with TRBJ2-2, with a tentative D call TRBD1 (6 bases). Trimming left V 4 bases short and J 4 bases short, with 10 bases between. The CDR3 consists of 14 residues. Germline CDR1 is MDHEN and CDR2 is SYDVKM. The CDR3 loop reads CASSSGGGTGELFF. In nucleotides, the CDR3 is TGTGCCAGCAGTTCTGGGGGCGGCACCGGGGAGCTGTTTTTT.